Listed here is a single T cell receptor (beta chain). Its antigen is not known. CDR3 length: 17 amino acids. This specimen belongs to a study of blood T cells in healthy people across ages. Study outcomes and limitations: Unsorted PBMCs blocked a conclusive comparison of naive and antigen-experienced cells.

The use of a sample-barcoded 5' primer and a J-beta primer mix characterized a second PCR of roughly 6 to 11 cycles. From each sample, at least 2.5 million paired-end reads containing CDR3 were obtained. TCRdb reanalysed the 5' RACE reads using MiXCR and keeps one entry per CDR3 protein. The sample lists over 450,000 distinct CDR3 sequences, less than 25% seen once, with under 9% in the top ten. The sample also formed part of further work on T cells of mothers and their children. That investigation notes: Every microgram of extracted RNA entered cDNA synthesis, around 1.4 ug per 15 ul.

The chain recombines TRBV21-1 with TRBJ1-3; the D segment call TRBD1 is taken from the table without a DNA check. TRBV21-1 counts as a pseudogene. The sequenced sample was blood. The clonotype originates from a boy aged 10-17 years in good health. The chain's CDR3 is CASSRPRTIVPGNTIYF. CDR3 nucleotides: TGTGCCAGCAGCCGTCCCCGGACAATCGTCCCTGGAAACACCATATATTTT.